The clone carrying this T cell receptor beta chain was observed a few times. Its specificity is not known. The CDR3 spans 15 residues. Germline assignment: CDR1 MNHEY and CDR2 SVGAGI. V lost 5 bases to trimming and J lost 2 bases, with 15 bases between them. The data are from a study of cytomegalovirus exposure and HLA in healthy donors. Findings and limits, study-wide: At a 0.05 false discovery rate, a later analysis found approximately 17,000 TCR beta sequences to be associated with HLA alleles. Reportedly, HLA-A and HLA-B alleles of most subjects were accurately predicted from TCR beta.

The primer mix had 60 Vbeta and 13 Jbeta primers. Method: immunoSEQ multiplex PCR; TCRdb's copy keeps in-frame clones and lacks some. The sample shows 200,000 or so clones, roughly four fifths of them seen only once. This chain uses TRBV6-5 with TRBJ1-1; a possible D gene is TRBD1 (6 bases). This receptor was taken from a girl aged 10-17 years in good health and CMV-seronegative. Sequencing used PBMCs. The CDR3 sequence: CASSLLDRLNTEAFF. The CDR3 DNA follows: TGTGCCAGCAGTCTCTTGGACAGATTAAACACTGAAGCTTTCTTT.